This T cell receptor beta chain was identified during a study of blood T cell repertoires in COVID-19. Study-level information: Sources were T cells, B-cell-depleted T cells, or PBMCs; the material itself was cDNA or gDNA.

In the authors' methods: Amplification of reference gene primers was used by the study to estimate nucleated cell counts. This table comes from immunoSEQ multiplex PCR, and its TCRdb copy is limited to in-frame clones, with some not included. V, J and clone size derive from that table, while D and trimming were established from the DNA sequence. The table lists roughly 160,000 clones, 82% of them singletons. The CDR3 extends over 14 amino acids. From germline, CDR1 is DFQATT and CDR2 SNEGSKA (reference sequence). Trimming took 3 bases from V and 4 from J; bases not matched to a gene: 6. Participants spanned ages about 18 to 90 years and resided in roughly 22 US areas. Self-reported history from a screening survey and questionnaire set each donor's cohort.

This TCR was sampled from a man aged 55 to 69 who had recovered from COVID-19. Input material: PBMCs or T cells enriched from blood (not recorded which). V is TRBV20-1 and J is TRBJ1-3; TRBD1 agrees at 7 bases. The CDR3 nucleotides are TGCAGTGCTAGTGACACAGGGGACGGAAACACCATATATTTT. Protein sequence: CSASDTGDGNTIYF.